This T cell receptor (beta chain) was captured by sequencing in a study of T cell repertoires in cytomegalovirus infection. This clonotype was picked up a small number of times. TCRdb recomputed calls from the reads with MiXCR, one row per CDR3 protein. Seen here are over 150,000 distinct CDR3 sequences, roughly a fifth observed once, and the top ten hold 2.9%. The material sequenced was PBMCs. This receptor was taken from a human donor in good health (CMV status not recorded). Some clones in this sample may be carry-over from other donors' samples.

The CDR3 is CASSLMAGGVNEQFF. The CDR3 DNA sequence: TGTGCCAGCAGCTTAATGGCGGGAGGGGTAAATGAGCAGTTCTTC. V usage is TRBV7-2 and J usage is TRBJ2-1; 9 bases line up with TRBD2. CDR1 and CDR2 (germline): SGHTA, FQGNSA. The CDR3 runs 15 residues. V was clipped by 2 bases and J by 7 bases; unmatched bases: 6.